The sequence of this T cell receptor beta chain was determined in a study of blood T cell repertoires in COVID-19. Here immunoSEQ multiplex PCR was the method, and the copy in TCRdb shows in-frame clones only, minus some. Of approximately 200,000 clones listed, around 88% are singletons. Across over 20 US areas, participants ranged in age from about 18 to 100 years. Clinical history reported by participants formed the basis on which cohorts were assigned. The germline V gene encodes CDR1 LNHDA and CDR2 SQIVND (reference sequence). V was trimmed by 6 bases and J by 0 bases, leaving 15 bases between them. There are 16 residues in the CDR3.

The receptor was derived from a woman in her twenties or thirties who had recovered from COVID-19. Sequencing was performed on PBMCs or T cells enriched from blood (not recorded which). V usage is TRBV19 and J usage is TRBJ1-5; D is ambiguous. The CDR3 protein is CASRPPTGYSNQPQHF. CDR3 in DNA: TGTGCCAGTAGGCCCCCGACGGGTTATAGCAATCAGCCCCAGCATTTT. Supplemented by reference TRBV19 and TRBJ1-5, the full variable domain reads DGGITQSPKYLFRKEGQNVTLSCEQNLNHDAMYWYRQDPGQGLRLIYYSQIVNDFQKGDIAEGYSVSREKKESFPLTVTSAQKNPTAFYLCASRPPTGYSNQPQHFGDGTRLSIL.